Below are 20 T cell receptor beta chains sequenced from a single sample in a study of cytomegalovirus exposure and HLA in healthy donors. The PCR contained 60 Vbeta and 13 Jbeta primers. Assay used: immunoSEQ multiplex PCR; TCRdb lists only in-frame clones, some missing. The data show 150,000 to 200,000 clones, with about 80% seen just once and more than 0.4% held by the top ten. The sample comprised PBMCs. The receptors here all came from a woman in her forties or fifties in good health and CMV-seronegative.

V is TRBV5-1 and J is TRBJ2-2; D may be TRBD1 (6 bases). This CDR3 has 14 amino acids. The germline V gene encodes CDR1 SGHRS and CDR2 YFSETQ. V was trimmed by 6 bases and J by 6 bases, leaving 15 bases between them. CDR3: CASTAPSGAGELFF. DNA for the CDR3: TGCGCCAGCACCGCTCCCTCAGGGGCCGGGGAGCTGTTTTTT.

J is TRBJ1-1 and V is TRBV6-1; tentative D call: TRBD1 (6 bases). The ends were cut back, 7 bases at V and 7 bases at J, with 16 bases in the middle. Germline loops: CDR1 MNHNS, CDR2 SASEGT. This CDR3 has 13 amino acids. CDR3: CASIRDTDHEAFF. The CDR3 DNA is TGTGCCAGCATTCGGGACACTGATCATGAAGCTTTCTTT.

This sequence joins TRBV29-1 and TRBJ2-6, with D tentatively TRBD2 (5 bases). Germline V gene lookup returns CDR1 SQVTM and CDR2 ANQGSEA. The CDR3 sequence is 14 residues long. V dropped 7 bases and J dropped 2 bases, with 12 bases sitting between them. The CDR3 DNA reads TGCAGCGCTGGGGAGAAAACTGGGGCCAACGTCCTGACTTTC. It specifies CSAGEKTGANVLTF.

The CDR3 bases are TGTGCCAGCAGTTCAAGCCCAGGGGGCCAAGAGACCCAGTACTTC. Its translation: CASSSSPGGQETQYF. The rearrangement uses TRBV7-2 and TRBJ2-5, with 7 bases fitting TRBD1. This CDR3 region has 15 residues. CDR1 is SGHTA, CDR2 FQGNSA, per germline. Losses at the gene ends were 6 bases for V and 1 base for J; bases not matched to a gene: 8.

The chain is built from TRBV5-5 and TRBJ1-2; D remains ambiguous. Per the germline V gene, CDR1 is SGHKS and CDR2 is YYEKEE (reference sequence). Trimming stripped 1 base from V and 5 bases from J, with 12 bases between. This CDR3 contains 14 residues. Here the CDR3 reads CASSLITATYGYTF. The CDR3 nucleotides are TGTGCCAGCAGCTTGATAACAGCCACTTATGGCTACACCTTC. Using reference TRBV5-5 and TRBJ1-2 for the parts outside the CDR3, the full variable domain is DAGVTQSPTHLIKTRGQQVTLRCSPISGHKSVSWYQQVLGQGPQFIFQYYEKEERGRGNFPDRFSARQFPNYSSELNVNALLLGDSALYLCASSLITATYGYTFGSGTRLTVV.

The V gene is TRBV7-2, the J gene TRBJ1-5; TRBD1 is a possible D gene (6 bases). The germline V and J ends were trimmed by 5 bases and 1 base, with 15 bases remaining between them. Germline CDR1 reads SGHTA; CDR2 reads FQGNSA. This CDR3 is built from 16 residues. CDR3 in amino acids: CASSMLWQGSNQPQHF. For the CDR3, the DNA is TGTGCCAGCAGCATGCTGTGGCAGGGGAGCAATCAGCCCCAGCATTTT.

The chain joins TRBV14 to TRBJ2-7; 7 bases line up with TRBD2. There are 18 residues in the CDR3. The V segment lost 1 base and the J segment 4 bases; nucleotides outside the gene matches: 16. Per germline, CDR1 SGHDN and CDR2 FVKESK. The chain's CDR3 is CASSQAGIGGNRYYEQYF. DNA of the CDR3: TGTGCCAGCAGCCAAGCGGGGATCGGGGGGAACCGGTATTACGAGCAGTACTTC.

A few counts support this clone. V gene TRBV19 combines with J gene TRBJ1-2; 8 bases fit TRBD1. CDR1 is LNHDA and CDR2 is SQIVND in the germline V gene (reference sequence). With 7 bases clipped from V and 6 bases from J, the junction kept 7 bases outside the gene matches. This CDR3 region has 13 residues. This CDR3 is CASTRSGGHGYTF. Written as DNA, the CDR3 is TGTGCCAGTACCCGGTCAGGGGGCCATGGCTACACCTTC.

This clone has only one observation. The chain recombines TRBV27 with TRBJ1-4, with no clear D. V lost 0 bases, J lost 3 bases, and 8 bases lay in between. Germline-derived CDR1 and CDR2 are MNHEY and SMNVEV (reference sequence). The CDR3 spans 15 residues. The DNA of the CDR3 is TGTGCCAGCAGTTTATCGTACAGTTCTAATGAAAAACTGTTTTTT. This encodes CASSLSYSSNEKLFF.

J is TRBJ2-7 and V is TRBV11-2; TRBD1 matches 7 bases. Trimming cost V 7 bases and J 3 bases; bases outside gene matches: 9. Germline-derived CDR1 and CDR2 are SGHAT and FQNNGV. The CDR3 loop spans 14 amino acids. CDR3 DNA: TGTGCCAGCACCGACCGGGGACAGAGCTACGAGCAGTACTTC. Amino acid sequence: CASTDRGQSYEQYF.

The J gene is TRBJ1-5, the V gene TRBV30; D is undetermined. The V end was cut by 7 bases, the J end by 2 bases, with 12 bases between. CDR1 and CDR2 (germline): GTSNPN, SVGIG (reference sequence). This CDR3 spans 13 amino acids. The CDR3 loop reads CAYHGGGNQPQHF. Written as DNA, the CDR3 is TGTGCCTACCACGGCGGGGGCAATCAGCCCCAGCATTTT.

In DNA form, the CDR3 reads TGTGCCACCAGCAGAGGAGGGGGGGCTCGGGAAAAACTGTTTTTT. This gives the protein CATSRGGGAREKLFF. The genes are TRBV15 and TRBJ1-4; a weak D match, TRBD1 (6 bases). CDR3 length: 15 residues. V was trimmed by 1 base and J by 8 bases, leaving 14 bases between them. The germline CDR1 and CDR2 sequences are LNHNV and YYDKDF (reference sequence). Full variable domain (rest looked up from reference TRBV15 and TRBJ1-4): DAMVIQNPRYQVTQFGKPVTLSCSQTLNHNVMYWYQQKSSQAPKLLFHYYDKDFNNEADTPDNFQSRRPNTSFCFLDIRSPGLGDTAMYLCATSRGGGAREKLFFGSGTQLSVL.

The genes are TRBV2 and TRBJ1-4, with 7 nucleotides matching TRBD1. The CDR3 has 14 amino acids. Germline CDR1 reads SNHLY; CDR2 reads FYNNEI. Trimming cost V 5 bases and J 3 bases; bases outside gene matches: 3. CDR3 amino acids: CASSIQGANEKLFF. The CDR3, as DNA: TGTGCCAGCAGTATTCAGGGGGCTAATGAAAAACTGTTTTTT.

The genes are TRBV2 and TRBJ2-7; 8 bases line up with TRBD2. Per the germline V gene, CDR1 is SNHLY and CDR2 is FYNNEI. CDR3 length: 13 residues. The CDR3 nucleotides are TGTGCAGCCAGCGGGGGAACCGCCTACGAGCAGTACTTC. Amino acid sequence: CAASGGTAYEQYF.

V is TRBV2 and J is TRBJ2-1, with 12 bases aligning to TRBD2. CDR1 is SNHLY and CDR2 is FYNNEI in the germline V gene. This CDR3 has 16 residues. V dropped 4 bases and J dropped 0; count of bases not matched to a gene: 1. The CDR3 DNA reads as TGTGCCAGCAGTGGACTAGCGGGAGTCTCCTACAATGAGCAGTTCTTC. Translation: CASSGLAGVSYNEQFF.

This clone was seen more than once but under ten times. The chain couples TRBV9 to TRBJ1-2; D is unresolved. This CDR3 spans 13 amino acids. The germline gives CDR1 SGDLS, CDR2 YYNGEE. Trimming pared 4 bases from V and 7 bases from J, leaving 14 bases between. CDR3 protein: CASSRAGVSGYTF. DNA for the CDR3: TGTGCCAGCAGCCGGGCGGGCGTCAGTGGCTACACCTTC. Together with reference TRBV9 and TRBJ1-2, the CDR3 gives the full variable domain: DSGVTQTPKHLITATGQRVTLRCSPRSGDLSVYWYQQSLDQGLQFLIQYYNGEERAKGNILERFSAQQFPDLHSELNLSSLELGDSALYFCASSRAGVSGYTFGSGTRLTVV.

CDR3 amino acids: CASSIQGTASLYEQYF. Here the CDR3 DNA reads TGTGCCAGCAGCATACAGGGGACCGCCAGCCTATACGAGCAGTACTTC. The chain combines TRBV27 with TRBJ2-7, with 7 bases fitting TRBD1. Germline V lookup: CDR1 MNHEY, CDR2 SMNVEV (reference sequence). The ends lost 6 bases at V and 4 bases at J; junction bases unmatched: 15. This CDR3 contains 16 residues.

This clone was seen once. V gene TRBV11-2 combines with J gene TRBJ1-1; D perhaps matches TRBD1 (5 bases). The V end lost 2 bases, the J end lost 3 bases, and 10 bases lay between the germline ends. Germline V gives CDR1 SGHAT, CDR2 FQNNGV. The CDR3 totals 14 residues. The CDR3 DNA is TGTGCCAGCAGCTTATGGGGCATAGACACTGAAGCTTTCTTT. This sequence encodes CASSLWGIDTEAFF.

CDR3 nucleotides: TGTGCCAGCAGTGAAACACCGGGACTAGCGGAGCAGTTCTTC. Translation gives CASSETPGLAEQFF. The gene calls are TRBV6-4 and TRBJ2-1; TRBD2 matches at 10 bases. From germline, CDR1 is MRHNA and CDR2 SNTAGT. Unmatched junction bases numbered 6, after V lost 3 bases and J lost 10 bases. The CDR3 is made up of 14 amino acids.

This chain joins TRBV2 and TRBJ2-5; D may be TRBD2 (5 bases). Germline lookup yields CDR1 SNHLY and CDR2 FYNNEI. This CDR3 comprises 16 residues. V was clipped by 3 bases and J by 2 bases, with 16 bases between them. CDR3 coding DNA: TGTGCCAGCAGTGACCCCGACACGGGAACGCAAGAGACCCAGTACTTC. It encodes CASSDPDTGTQETQYF. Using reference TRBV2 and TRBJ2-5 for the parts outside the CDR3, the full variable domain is EPEVTQTPSHQVTQMGQEVILRCVPISNHLYFYWYRQILGQKVEFLVSFYNNEISEKSEIFDDQFSVERPDGSNFTLKIRSTKLEDSAMYFCASSDPDTGTQETQYFGPGTRLLVL.